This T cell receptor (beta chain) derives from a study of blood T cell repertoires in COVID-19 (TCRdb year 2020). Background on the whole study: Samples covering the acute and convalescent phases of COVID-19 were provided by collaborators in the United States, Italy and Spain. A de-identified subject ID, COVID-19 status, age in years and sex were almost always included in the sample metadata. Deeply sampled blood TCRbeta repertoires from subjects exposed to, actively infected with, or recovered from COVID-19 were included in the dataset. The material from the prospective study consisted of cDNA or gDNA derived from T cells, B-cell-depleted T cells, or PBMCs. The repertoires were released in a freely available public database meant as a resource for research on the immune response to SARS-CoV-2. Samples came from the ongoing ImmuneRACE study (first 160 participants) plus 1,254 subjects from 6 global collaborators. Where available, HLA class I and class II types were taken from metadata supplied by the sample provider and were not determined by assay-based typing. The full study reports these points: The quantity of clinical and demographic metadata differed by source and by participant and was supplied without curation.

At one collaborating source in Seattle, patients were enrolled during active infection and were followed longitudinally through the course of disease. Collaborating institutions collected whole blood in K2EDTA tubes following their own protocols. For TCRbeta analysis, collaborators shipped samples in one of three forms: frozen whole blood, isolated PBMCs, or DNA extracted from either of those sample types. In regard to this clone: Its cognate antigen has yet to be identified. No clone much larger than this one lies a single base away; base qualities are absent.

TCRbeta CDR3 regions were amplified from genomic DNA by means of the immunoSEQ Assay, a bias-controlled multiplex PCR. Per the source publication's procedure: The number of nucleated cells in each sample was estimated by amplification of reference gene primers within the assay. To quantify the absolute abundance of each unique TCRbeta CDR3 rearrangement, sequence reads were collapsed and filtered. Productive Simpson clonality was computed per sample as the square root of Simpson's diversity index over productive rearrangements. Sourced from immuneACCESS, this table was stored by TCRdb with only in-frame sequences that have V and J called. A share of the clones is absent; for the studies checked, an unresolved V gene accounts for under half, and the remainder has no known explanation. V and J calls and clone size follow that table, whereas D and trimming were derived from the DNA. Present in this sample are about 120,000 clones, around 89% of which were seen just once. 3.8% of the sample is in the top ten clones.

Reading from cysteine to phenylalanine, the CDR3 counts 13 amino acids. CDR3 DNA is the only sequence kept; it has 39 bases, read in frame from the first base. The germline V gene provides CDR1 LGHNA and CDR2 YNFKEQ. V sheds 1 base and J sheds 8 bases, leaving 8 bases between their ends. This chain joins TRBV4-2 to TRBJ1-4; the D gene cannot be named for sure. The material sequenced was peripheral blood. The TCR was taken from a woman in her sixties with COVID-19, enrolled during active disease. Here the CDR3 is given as CASSQVRGEKLFF. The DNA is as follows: TGTGCCAGCAGCCAAGTTAGAGGAGAAAAACTGTTTTTT.